The present entry profiles one T cell receptor beta chain with its context. What it binds is unknown. These data are taken from a study of beta chain features in type 1 diabetes. V was shortened by 4 bases and J by 0 bases, with 19 bases between the two germline ends. Germline-derived CDR1 and CDR2 are SGDLS and YYNGEE. The CDR3 has 17 residues. Whole-study findings and limits: Insertions were fewer and deletions more numerous at VDJ junctions in type 1 diabetes patients. Naive, central memory and Treg TCRB repertoires appeared more alike in patients than in healthy donors. The study found moderately but significantly shorter TCRB CDR3s in all four CD4+ subsets of Type 1 diabetes patients. Whether HLA type influences TCRB rearrangement remained unresolved here.

All of the isolated RNA was reverse transcribed, so expressed TCRB transcripts were sequenced. The assay was immunoSEQ multiplex PCR, and TCRdb's table has in-frame clones only and misses some. The sample records 45,000 to 60,000 clones, 55% to 75% being singletons. What was sequenced was stem cell memory CD4+ T cells from blood. The clonotype comes from a woman in her twenties or thirties with type 1 diabetes. The chain couples TRBV9 to TRBJ1-1; weak D call: TRBD1 (5 bases). CDR3 DNA sequence: TGTGCCAGCAGCCCCAGGGCCCCGCGATCAATGAACACTGAAGCTTTCTTT. This gives the protein CASSPRAPRSMNTEAFF.